This T cell receptor (beta chain) was captured in a study of T cells after posttransplantation cyclophosphamide. Study-level findings and limits: Donor CD8+ memory clones often dominated recipient blood repertoires at later times. TRB clonality was highly associated with recipient CMV seropositivity and reactivation.

TCRdb keeps only in-frame clones here, not all; method: immunoSEQ multiplex PCR. The repertoire consists of roughly 41,000 clones, none detected only once. The related graft donor's blood sample was taken on the day of bone marrow donation. This clone has ten or more counts. The antigen is undetermined. V was pared by 1 base and J by 5 bases, with 2 bases of the junction left unmatched. This CDR3 comprises 14 residues. Germline CDR1 reads SNHLY; CDR2 reads FYNNEI. The clonotype was recovered from a man in his thirties or forties in good health and a related stem cell transplant donor. The V call is TRBV2, the J call TRBJ2-5, with 9 bases lining up with TRBD1. Material: PBMCs. CDR3 sequence: CASSEDRGLETQYF. The CDR3 DNA reads as TGTGCCAGCAGTGAAGACAGGGGGCTTGAGACCCAGTACTTC.